The subject of this entry is one TCR beta chain. In the original workflow: Reference gene primers were amplified, and this amplification served to estimate nucleated cell counts. TCRdb's copy holds only in-frame clones and misses some; the assay was immunoSEQ multiplex PCR. V, J and clone size reflect that table, while D and trimming were determined from the DNA. The data show about 50,000 clones, nearly 90% seen once. Germline loops: CDR1 SGDLS, CDR2 YYNGEE. The trim removed 0 bases at V and 5 bases at J, leaving 0 bases unmatched. The CDR3 sequence is 15 residues long. The record originates from a study of blood T cell repertoires in COVID-19. On the study more broadly: T cells, B-cell-depleted T cells, or PBMCs provided the cDNA or gDNA that served as material.

The source is a man older than 75 with active or convalescent COVID-19. Sequenced sample: peripheral blood. This chain uses TRBV9 with TRBJ1-4, with 11 bases matching TRBD1. CDR3 protein: CASSVGTGGNEKLFF. The CDR3 DNA reads as TGTGCCAGCAGCGTAGGGACAGGGGGCAATGAAAAACTGTTTTTT.